A single TCR beta chain is shown here with its context. These data originate in a study of blood T cell repertoires in COVID-19. About the research overall: Material from acute and convalescent COVID-19 was sourced from the United States, Italy and Spain. Sample material is recorded as cDNA or gDNA derived from T cells, B-cell-depleted T cells, or PBMCs.

Some clones are missing from TCRdb's copy, which holds only in-frame ones; the method was immunoSEQ multiplex PCR. The sample carries about 180,000 clones, about 89% recorded once. The material sequenced was peripheral blood. This clonotype was sampled from a man aged 40-49 years with active or convalescent COVID-19.

CDR3: CASGPAGGHEQYF. As DNA, the CDR3 is TGCGCCAGCGGCCCAGCGGGGGGCCACGAGCAGTACTTC. The J gene is TRBJ2-7, the V gene TRBV4-3; TRBD2 matches 9 bases. The V and J ends lost 8 bases and 5 bases, in that order; junction bases with no gene match: 7. CDR3 length: 13 amino acids. Germline lookup yields CDR1 LGHNA and CDR2 YSLEER.